This is a list of T cell receptor beta chains from one sample in a study of cytomegalovirus exposure and HLA in healthy donors. Using immunoSEQ multiplex PCR, the repertoire was profiled, and TCRdb retains in-frame clones only, with some absent. The sample records 90,000 to 120,000 clones, around 80% being singletons. Input material: PBMCs. These TCRs come from a man aged 25 to 40 in good health and CMV-seropositive. Both conserved end residues are part of each CDR3. Fields, in order: clone size, D gene, J gene, V gene, CDR3 protein, CDR3 DNA. The D gene is left open where the match is weak. Not all rows give a size; the values are once, few, many and, for expanded clones, a class.

clone size: -; D gene: TRBD1; J gene: TRBJ2-3; V gene: TRBV7-3; CDR3 protein: CASSLGTGATDTQYF; CDR3 DNA: TGTGCCAGCAGCTTAGGGACAGGAGCCACAGATACGCAGTATTTT
clone size: -; D gene: -; J gene: TRBJ2-3; V gene: TRBV5-1; CDR3 protein: CASRFDTFLTDTQYF; CDR3 DNA: TGCGCCAGCAGGTTTGACACCTTCCTCACAGATACGCAGTATTTT
clone size: -; D gene: -; J gene: TRBJ1-2; V gene: TRBV5-1; CDR3 protein: CASSLDPPLSRDGYTF; CDR3 DNA: TGCGCCAGCAGCTTGGACCCGCCCCTGAGTAGAGATGGCTACACCTTC
clone size: -; D gene: -; J gene: TRBJ2-6; V gene: TRBV5-1; CDR3 protein: CASSLEPGGANVLTF; CDR3 DNA: TGCGCCAGCAGCTTGGAACCGGGAGGGGCCAACGTCCTGACTTTC
clone size: -; D gene: -; J gene: TRBJ2-3; V gene: TRBV6-6; CDR3 protein: CASSYSIPDSDTQYF; CDR3 DNA: TGTGCCAGCAGTTACTCGATCCCTGACTCAGATACGCAGTATTTT
clone size: -; D gene: TRBD1; J gene: TRBJ1-1; V gene: TRBV5-4; CDR3 protein: CASSLVDRGSNTEAFF; CDR3 DNA: TGTGCCAGCAGCTTGGTGGACAGGGGATCGAACACTGAAGCTTTCTTT
clone size: -; D gene: TRBD2; J gene: TRBJ2-5; V gene: TRBV12-5; CDR3 protein: CASGLGLAGDQETQYF; CDR3 DNA: TGTGCTAGTGGTTTGGGACTAGCGGGGGACCAAGAGACCCAGTACTTC
clone size: -; D gene: TRBD1; J gene: TRBJ1-1; V gene: TRBV11-2; CDR3 protein: CASSSDRGRVTEAFF; CDR3 DNA: TGTGCCAGCAGCTCAGACAGGGGGCGGGTCACTGAAGCTTTCTTT
clone size: -; D gene: -; J gene: TRBJ2-1; V gene: TRBV2; CDR3 protein: CASSVKGDWDEQFF; CDR3 DNA: TGTGCCAGCAGTGTGAAAGGGGACTGGGATGAGCAGTTCTTC
clone size: once; D gene: -; J gene: TRBJ2-2; V gene: TRBV7-9; CDR3 protein: CASSLMGGRETGELFF; CDR3 DNA: TGTGCCAGCAGCCTCATGGGGGGGCGAGAGACCGGGGAGCTGTTTTTT
clone size: -; D gene: -; J gene: TRBJ1-2; V gene: TRBV11-2; CDR3 protein: CASSSGGLYGYTF; CDR3 DNA: TGTGCCAGCAGCTCCGGGGGGCTCTATGGCTACACCTTC
clone size: -; D gene: -; J gene: TRBJ2-2; V gene: TRBV5-1; CDR3 protein: CASSSDRTLGELFF; CDR3 DNA: TGCGCCAGCAGCAGTGACAGGACCCTCGGGGAGCTGTTTTTT
clone size: -; D gene: -; J gene: TRBJ1-1; V gene: TRBV5-5; CDR3 protein: CASSFSGQGEAFF; CDR3 DNA: TGTGCCAGCAGCTTTTCAGGGCAGGGGGAAGCTTTCTTT
clone size: -; D gene: TRBD1; J gene: TRBJ1-2; V gene: TRBV7-9; CDR3 protein: CASSLELDRGSGYTF; CDR3 DNA: TGTGCCAGCAGCTTAGAGCTAGACAGGGGGAGCGGCTACACCTTC
clone size: -; D gene: -; J gene: TRBJ2-3; V gene: TRBV7-2; CDR3 protein: CASSLSPFTDTQYF; CDR3 DNA: TGTGCCAGCAGCTTATCCCCTTTTACAGATACGCAGTATTTT
clone size: -; D gene: TRBD2; J gene: TRBJ2-7; V gene: TRBV5-1; CDR3 protein: CASSPRLAGQVRGEQYF; CDR3 DNA: TGCGCCAGCAGCCCCCGGCTAGCGGGGCAGGTCCGTGGCGAGCAGTACTTC
clone size: -; D gene: -; J gene: TRBJ2-7; V gene: TRBV2; CDR3 protein: CAISRVSSPNEQYF; CDR3 DNA: TGTGCCATCTCCAGGGTGTCGTCCCCAAACGAGCAGTACTTC